Included here is one T cell receptor beta chain sequence, with context. The data were produced by immunoSEQ multiplex PCR, yet TCRdb's version contains in-frame clones alone and is incomplete. The sample consists of over 2,000,000 clones, 80% to 95% of them appearing once. These data belong to a study of shared clonotypes between healthy human individuals. Study background: Per-donor plates numbered three CD4 naive, three CD4 memory, two CD8 naive and one CD8 memory.

The naive CD8 fraction comprised CD45RO-negative cells positively selected for CCR7 and excluded terminally differentiated effector memory CD45RA+ cells. Recent acute infections and vaccinations were absent in the healthy HIV-negative adult donors. The CDR3 covers 17 residues. The material sequenced was naive CD8+ T cells from PBMCs. The rearrangement joins TRBV21-1 to TRBJ1-5; the table gives TRBD1 as D, unverified against the DNA. TRBV21-1 is annotated as a pseudogene. The sequence came from a man younger than 30 in good health. Some clones in this sample may be carry-over from other donors' samples. CDR3 coding DNA: TGTGCCAGCAGCTCAAACGTATTACAGGAAAGCAATCAGCCCCAGCATTTT. The encoded protein is CASSSNVLQESNQPQHF.